This is a list of T cell receptor beta chains from one sample in a study of blood T cell repertoires in COVID-19. The table came from immunoSEQ multiplex PCR; TCRdb's copy has only in-frame clones and leaves some out. This table holds 58,000 or so clones, 78% found once. The sample consisted of peripheral blood. These receptors were obtained from a human donor in a cohort sampled during active COVID-19. Both conserved end residues are part of each CDR3. The D gene is left open where the match is weak. A row's size may be missing; if present it is once, few, many or a size class.

J | D | V | size | DNA | CDR3
TRBJ1-1 | TRBD1 | TRBV30 | . | TGTGCCTGGAATGTAGGACAGGGGGCGAACACTGAAGCTTTCTTT | CAWNVGQGANTEAFF
TRBJ1-2 | . | TRBV2 | . | TGTGCCAGTGGGACAAATCAGGCAAATGGCTACACCTTC | CASGTNQANGYTF
TRBJ2-4 | . | TRBV2 | . | TGTGCCAGCAGTCCCCGACTAGTCTCGACCAAAAACATTCAGTACTTC | CASSPRLVSTKNIQYF
TRBJ2-5 | TRBD1 | TRBV27 | few | TGTGCCAGTAAACAGGACACAGGGGTCCAAGAGACCCAGTACTTC | CASKQDTGVQETQYF
TRBJ2-7 | TRBD2 | TRBV5-8 | . | TGTGCCAGCAGCTTGAAGGTTAGCGGGAGACCCGGCAGCTTC | CASSLKVSGRPGSF
TRBJ2-7 | . | TRBV5-1 | . | TGCGCCAGCAGCTTGACAGGCGAGCAGTACTTC | CASSLTGEQYF
TRBJ1-1 | . | TRBV5-4 | . | TGTGCCAGCAGCTTTGAGGGCCCGGGGACTGAAGCTTTCTTT | CASSFEGPGTEAFF
TRBJ2-7 | . | TRBV7-9 | few | TGTGCCAGCAGCTTCGGACTGGTAAGGTACTTC | CASSFGLVRYF
TRBJ1-1 | . | TRBV5-1 | . | TGCGCCAGCACCGGGGGCACTGAAGCTTTCTTT | CASTGGTEAFF
TRBJ1-3 | TRBD1 | TRBV6-2/TRBV6-3 | . | TGTGCCAGCAGTTACCCAGGAAGGGGGGACAGACGCTCTGGAAACACCATATATTTT | CASSYPGRGDRRSGNTIYF
TRBJ2-3 | . | TRBV18 | . | TGTGCCAGCTCACTCACCGGCGGGACAGCACTTTCTAGCACAGATACGCAGTATTTT | CASSLTGGTALSSTDTQYF
TRBJ2-1 | TRBD2 | TRBV7-6 | . | TGTGCCAGCAGCCTCCTGACTAGCGGGGCGGACAATGAGCAGTTCTTC | CASSLLTSGADNEQFF
TRBJ1-2 | . | TRBV6-1 | . | TGTGCCAGCAGTGAATTGGGGGCCTATGGCTACACCTTC | CASSELGAYGYTF
TRBJ1-2 | . | TRBV28 | . | TGTGCCAGCAGGACTGCTAACTATGGCTACACCTTC | CASRTANYGYTF
TRBJ2-3 | . | TRBV14 | . | TGTGCCAGCAGACCTACCCATGACAGCTACGGCACAGATACGCAGTATTTT | CASRPTHDSYGTDTQYF
TRBJ2-7 | . | TRBV28 | . | TGTGCCAGCAGTTCCCCGCAGGGGAGAAACTACGAGCAGTACTTC | CASSSPQGRNYEQYF
TRBJ1-2 | . | TRBV7-2 | few | TGTGCCAGCAGCTTAGCCGTCGCTAACTATGGCTACACCTTC | CASSLAVANYGYTF
TRBJ2-7 | . | TRBV7-9 | . | TGTGCCAGCAGCTTAGCGTCTAGTAACTACGAGCAGTACTTC | CASSLASSNYEQYF
TRBJ2-7 | . | TRBV11-2 | . | TGTGCCAGCAGCGTCGGCGGCAACTCCTACGAGCAGTACTTC | CASSVGGNSYEQYF
TRBJ1-2 | . | TRBV21-1 | . | TGTGCCAGCAGCCTCCGGACAGGACCCCCGGGCTTGGGTGGCTACACCTTC | CASSLRTGPPGLGGYTF
TRBJ2-7 | . | TRBV19 | . | TGTGCCAGTAGTATAAGTAGCGGAGCTCTCTCCTACGAGCAGTACTTC | CASSISSGALSYEQYF
TRBJ1-2 | . | TRBV7-9 | . | TGTGCCAGCAGCTCCCGGGACACCCTTTACTCCTATGGCTACACCTTC | CASSSRDTLYSYGYTF
TRBJ2-2 | TRBD1 | TRBV6-5 | . | TGTGCCAGCAGTTCCGGGACAGGGGGAACCGGGGAGCTGTTTTTT | CASSSGTGGTGELFF
TRBJ1-5 | . | TRBV5-6 | . | TGTGCCAGCAGCTTGTTGTCAGGACAAAATCAGCCCCAGCATTTT | CASSLLSGQNQPQHF
TRBJ2-7 | TRBD1 | TRBV19 | . | TGTGCCAGTAGCTCAACCGGGACAGGGCACTACGAGCAGTACTTC | CASSSTGTGHYEQYF
TRBJ2-7 | TRBD2 | TRBV28 | . | TGTGCCAGCAGTTACCCGGGACTAGCGGGAAGCTCCTACGAGCAGTACTTC | CASSYPGLAGSSYEQYF
TRBJ1-5 | . | TRBV6-1 | . | TGTGCCAGCAGTGAAGGTGTCGGGGGATTACAGCCCCAGCATTTT | CASSEGVGGLQPQHF
TRBJ1-1 | . | TRBV18 | few | TGTGCCAGCTCACCACATCCGGGTGACACTGAAGCTTTCTTT | CASSPHPGDTEAFF
TRBJ1-2 | TRBD1 | TRBV27 | . | TGTGCCAGCAGAGGGGGGGGACAGGGGCCTCCCGGTGAGGGCTACACCTTC | CASRGGGQGPPGEGYTF
TRBJ2-7 | . | TRBV4-1 | . | TGCGCCAGCAGTGGAGGCGGAAACTCCTACGAGCAGTACTTC | CASSGGGNSYEQYF
TRBJ1-2 | TRBD1 | TRBV6-5 | . | TGTGCCAGCAGTCATGGGGGGACAGGGCATGGCTACACCTTC | CASSHGGTGHGYTF
TRBJ2-3 | TRBD2 | TRBV3-1/TRBV3-2 | . | TGTGCCAGCAGCCCCTACCCCGCTACTAGCGGGGGGGCCACAGATACGCAGTATTTT | CASSPYPATSGGATDTQYF
TRBJ1-1 | . | TRBV5-1 | once | TGCGCCAGCAGCTTGGTTCCACAGGGAAAGAACACTGAAGCTTTCTTT | CASSLVPQGKNTEAFF
TRBJ2-7 | TRBD2 | TRBV28 | . | TGTGCCAGCAGTTTAGTAGCGGGGTTGGGGGAGCAGTACTTC | CASSLVAGLGEQYF
TRBJ2-7 | TRBD1 | TRBV30 | . | TGTGCCTGGAGTGCGGACAGGGAGAGAGCCTACGAGCAGTACTTC | CAWSADRERAYEQYF
TRBJ2-5 | TRBD2 | TRBV27 | . | TGTGCCAGCAGTGAAACTTTCCTAGCGGGGATCCAAGAGACCCAGTACTTC | CASSETFLAGIQETQYF
TRBJ1-2 | . | TRBV18 | . | TGTGCCAGCTCACCAAATAGGGCAGGGAATGGCTACACCTTC | CASSPNRAGNGYTF
TRBJ1-4 | . | TRBV12-3/TRBV12-4 | . | TGTGCCAGCAGAACGGGATTAAATGAAAAACTGTTTTTT | CASRTGLNEKLFF
TRBJ2-7 | TRBD2 | TRBV19 | . | TGTGCCAGTAGTATAGTTTTTGAGCAGCGGGGAAGGTACGAGCAGTACTTC | CASSIVFEQRGRYEQYF
TRBJ1-3 | . | TRBV3-1/TRBV3-2 | . | TGTGCCAGCAGCCCTACCAGGGGCGTAGTGGGAAACACCATATATTTT | CASSPTRGVVGNTIYF
TRBJ2-7 | TRBD2 | TRBV4-1 | . | TGCGCCAGCAGCCCGGTCGGGTCGGGAGGTAGGAGCGAGCAGTACTTC | CASSPVGSGGRSEQYF
TRBJ2-7 | . | TRBV11-2 | . | TGTGCCAGCAGCTTGATGCAGTCCAGCTACGAGCAGTACTTC | CASSLMQSSYEQYF
TRBJ2-7 | TRBD2 | TRBV3-1/TRBV3-2 | . | TGTGCCAGCAGCCAAGGGACTAGCGAAGCCTACGAGCAGTACTTC | CASSQGTSEAYEQYF
TRBJ2-7 | TRBD2 | TRBV3-1/TRBV3-2 | . | TGTGCCAGCAGCCATGGCGGGGGCTCCTACGAGCAGTACTTC | CASSHGGGSYEQYF
TRBJ1-2 | . | TRBV12-3/TRBV12-4 | . | TGTGCCAGCAGCACCACCCTGGGACTGGGCTACACCTTC | CASSTTLGLGYTF
TRBJ1-2 | . | TRBV20-1 | . | TGCAGTGCCAGTCCTTGGGACACCGCTAACTATGGCTACACCTTC | CSASPWDTANYGYTF
TRBJ1-2 | . | TRBV7-3 | . | TGTGCCAGCAGCTTAAGACCAGGGAACTATGGCTACACCTTC | CASSLRPGNYGYTF
TRBJ2-7 | TRBD2 | TRBV9 | . | TGTGCCAGCAGCGTAGCTAGCGGGCTTGCCTACGAGCAGTACTTC | CASSVASGLAYEQYF
TRBJ2-7 | TRBD1 | TRBV5-1 | . | TGCGCCAGCAGCATAGGGACAGCGAGCTCCTACGAGCAGTACTTC | CASSIGTASSYEQYF
TRBJ2-5 | TRBD1 | TRBV10-3 | . | TGTGCCATCAAGGTGTCAGGGGGCTTGGAGACCCAGTACTTC | CAIKVSGGLETQYF
TRBJ2-1 | TRBD2 | TRBV6-2/TRBV6-3 | . | TGTGCCAGCAGTTACACCCCGGGAGGAGGTCTGAATGAGCAGTTCTTC | CASSYTPGGGLNEQFF
TRBJ1-1 | . | TRBV5-6 | . | TGTGCCAGCAGCTCACGACAGACCTTGAACACTGAAGCTTTCTTT | CASSSRQTLNTEAFF
TRBJ1-3 | . | TRBV3-1/TRBV3-2 | . | TGTGCCAGCAGCCGATTTCAAGACTTCTACTCTGGAAACACCATATATTTT | CASSRFQDFYSGNTIYF
TRBJ2-3 | TRBD2 | TRBV5-4 | . | TGTGCCAGCAGGACCTTCACTAGCGGGACAGATACGCAGTATTTT | CASRTFTSGTDTQYF
TRBJ1-2 | TRBD1 | TRBV11-2 | . | TGTGCCAGCAGCACCGACCAGGAGACAGGGGTAAACTATGGCTACACCTTC | CASSTDQETGVNYGYTF
TRBJ1-5 | . | TRBV30 | . | TGTGCCTGGAACAGGGCCTCTAGCAATCAGCCCCAGCATTTT | CAWNRASSNQPQHF
TRBJ2-4 | . | TRBV5-6 | . | TGTGCCAGCAGCACCAGCCTGCGGGGCAGTCAAAACATTCAGTACTTC | CASSTSLRGSQNIQYF
TRBJ2-7 | TRBD1 | TRBV7-9 | . | TGTGCCAGCAGCTTAGTACCGGGACAGGGATCCGAGCAGTACTTC | CASSLVPGQGSEQYF
TRBJ2-6 | . | TRBV21-1 | . | TGTGCCAGCCTAACTTATACCGGGACAGGGGATTCGGGGGCCAACGTCCTGACTTTC | CASLTYTGTGDSGANVLTF